A single sample gave rise to the 26 T cell receptor beta chains below, sequenced in a study of shared clonotypes between healthy human individuals (dated by TCRdb to the early 2020s). Library generation was performed with the immunoSEQ multiplex PCR assay. In its TCRdb copy, this immuneACCESS table keeps in-frame sequences only and misses some clones. Where compared with another copy, unresolved V genes explain less than half of these, and the others have no known cause. The sample table shows roughly 2.5 million clones, and around nine tenths are seen once. Clones ranked in the top ten supply roughly 0.15% of the sample. Sequenced: naive CD4+ T cells sorted from blood. What this sample's cell subset or site label stands for: CD45RA+ positively selected. Receptors were obtained from a man aged 18-30 years in good health.

This chain joins TRBV13 and TRBJ2-7, with D unresolved. The CDR3 is 13 amino acids. V was clipped by 3 bases and J by 9 bases, with 15 bases between them. The V gene's germline CDR1 is PRHDT and CDR2 FYEKMQ (reference sequence). In nucleotides, the CDR3 is TGTGCCAGCAGCTTGAGGCCCGCAGAAGGGCAGTACTTC. Translating gives CASSLRPAEGQYF.

The chain uses TRBV5-5 and TRBJ2-1, with 9 nucleotides matching TRBD2. Germline V gene lookup returns CDR1 SGHKS and CDR2 YYEKEE (reference sequence). Trimming cost V 0 bases and J 8 bases; bases outside gene matches: 12. This CDR3 region has 17 residues. CDR3 bases: TGTGCCAGCAGCTTGGTGGTCGCGGGAGGGCCCTCATATGAGCAGTTCTTC. Translated, it gives CASSLVVAGGPSYEQFF.

The chain is built from TRBV6-5 and TRBJ2-7, with D perhaps TRBD2 (6 bases). Deletions cut 5 bases from V and 1 base from J, with 15 bases between. The V gene's germline CDR1 is MNHEY and CDR2 SVGAGI. This CDR3 contains 15 residues. Here the CDR3 reads CASSPQGAGSYEQYF. The CDR3 DNA is TGTGCCAGCAGTCCCCAAGGGGCGGGATCCTACGAGCAGTACTTC.

The table lists this clone with a count of one. The rearrangement links TRBV25-1 to TRBJ2-7; 8 positions match TRBD1. The CDR3 runs to 15 residues. The junction had 3 bases not matched to a gene; V was cut back by 2 bases and J by 0 bases. Germline V gene lookup returns CDR1 MGHDK and CDR2 SYGVNS. The CDR3 sequence is CASSEQGANSYEQYF. CDR3 nucleotide sequence: TGTGCCAGCAGTGAACAGGGGGCGAACTCCTACGAGCAGTACTTC.

The J gene is TRBJ2-3, the V gene TRBV5-1; D may be TRBD1 (5 bases). V dropped 4 bases and J dropped 2 bases, with 14 bases sitting between them. The CDR3 sequence is 15 residues long. Germline CDR1 and CDR2: SGHRS and YFSETQ. The DNA for the CDR3 is TGCGCCAGCAGCCGAATACCGACAGTCACAGATACGCAGTATTTT. Its protein product is CASSRIPTVTDTQYF.

The chain joins TRBV11-3 to TRBJ2-5; TRBD2 matches 8 bases. The CDR3 loop spans 17 amino acids. Germline V gene sequence: CDR1 SGHNT, CDR2 YENEEA. J was trimmed by 4 bases and V by 1 base; bases with no gene match: 11. CDR3 DNA sequence: TGTGCCAGCAGCTTAGTGCCGGGAGGGGTCAGCGGAGAGACCCAGTACTTC. This sequence encodes CASSLVPGGVSGETQYF.

The gene calls are TRBV11-3 and TRBJ2-1, with D unresolved. V was shortened by 0 bases and J by 0 bases, with 9 bases between the two germline ends. This CDR3 spans 16 amino acids. Germline V gene lookup returns CDR1 SGHNT and CDR2 YENEEA. As DNA, the CDR3 is TGTGCCAGCAGCTTAGAATGGGCAAGCTCCTACAATGAGCAGTTCTTC. As protein: CASSLEWASSYNEQFF.

V is TRBV11-2 and J is TRBJ2-7; 7 bases match TRBD1. Losses at the gene ends were 3 bases for V and 3 bases for J; bases not matched to a gene: 11. CDR1 is SGHAT and CDR2 is FQNNGV in the germline V gene. This CDR3 is built from 16 residues. For the CDR3, the DNA is TGTGCCAGCAGCTTGCTTTTTTTTGGGACAGACTACGAGCAGTACTTC. Translating it yields CASSLLFFGTDYEQYF.

The genes are TRBV30 and TRBJ2-5; 8 bases agree with TRBD2. Germline V gene sequence: CDR1 GTSNPN, CDR2 SVGIG (reference sequence). V lost 0 bases to trimming and J lost 7 bases; unmatched junction nucleotides: 10. The CDR3 is 15 amino acids. CDR3 protein: CAWSVPSGSLGTQYF. In nucleotides, the CDR3 is TGTGCCTGGAGTGTACCCAGCGGGAGTTTAGGGACCCAGTACTTC.

V and J are TRBV25-1 and TRBJ1-2, with D unclear. CDR1 is MGHDK and CDR2 is SYGVNS in the germline V gene. CDR3 size: 15 residues. V lost 1 base, J lost 6 bases, and 15 bases lay in between. For the CDR3, the DNA is TGTGCCAGCAGTGAATCGGGCCGGTACCTGGATGGCTACACCTTC. The encoded protein is CASSESGRYLDGYTF.

The genes are TRBV13 and TRBJ2-1; weak D call: TRBD1 (6 bases). In germline, CDR1 is PRHDT, CDR2 FYEKMQ (reference sequence). The CDR3 length is 13 residues. Trimming shortened V by 4 bases and J by 8 bases, and 12 bases separated the two germline ends. The CDR3 protein is CASSSAQGYEQFF. DNA for the CDR3: TGTGCCAGCAGCTCCGCCCAGGGGTATGAGCAGTTCTTC. Full variable domain (outside the CDR3, taken from reference TRBV13 and TRBJ2-1): AAGVIQSPRHLIKEKRETATLKCYPIPRHDTVYWYQQGPGQDPQFLISFYEKMQSDKGSIPDRFSAQQFSDYHSELNMSSLELGDSALYFCASSSAQGYEQFFGPGTRLTVL.

The genes are TRBV2 and TRBJ1-2; possibly TRBD1 for D (6 bases). Germline-derived CDR1 and CDR2 are SNHLY and FYNNEI. The CDR3 length is 13 residues. Deletions cut 2 bases from V and 7 bases from J, with 11 bases between. CDR3 nucleotides: TGTGCCAGCAGTGAATCGAGGGGGGGTGGCTACACCTTC. Its protein product is CASSESRGGGYTF. The complete variable domain, with remaining parts taken from reference TRBV2 and TRBJ1-2, reads EPEVTQTPSHQVTQMGQEVILRCVPISNHLYFYWYRQILGQKVEFLVSFYNNEISEKSEIFDDQFSVERPDGSNFTLKIRSTKLEDSAMYFCASSESRGGGYTFGSGTRLTVV.

The chain links TRBV5-6 to TRBJ2-1; perhaps TRBD2 as D (6 bases). The germline V gene has CDR1 SGHDT and CDR2 YYEEEE. Deletions cut 0 bases from V and 8 bases from J, with 15 bases between. This CDR3 has 15 amino acids. The CDR3 protein is CASSLGASVRDEQFF. The CDR3 nucleotides read TGTGCCAGCAGCTTGGGAGCTAGCGTTAGGGATGAGCAGTTCTTC. The full variable domain, with the rest looked up from reference TRBV5-6 and TRBJ2-1, is DAGVTQSPTHLIKTRGQQVTLRCSPKSGHDTVSWYQQALGQGPQFIFQYYEEEERQRGNFPDRFSGHQFPNYSSELNVNALLLGDSALYLCASSLGASVRDEQFFGPGTRLTVL.

This CDR3 is CSGSWSGIQETQYF. CDR3 nucleotides: TGCAGCGGGTCTTGGAGCGGCATCCAAGAGACCCAGTACTTC. V and J are TRBV29-1 and TRBJ2-5, with D possibly matching TRBD2 (5 bases). CDR1 and CDR2 (germline): SQVTM, ANQGSEA. The CDR3 runs 14 residues. V was shortened by 7 bases and J by 1 base, with 16 bases between the two germline ends.

The chain uses TRBV27 and TRBJ2-3, with 12 bases lining up with TRBD2. V lost 5 bases and J lost 4; bases outside the gene matches: 1. The length of the CDR3 is 14 residues. Germline-derived CDR1 and CDR2 are MNHEY and SMNVEV (reference sequence). In DNA, the CDR3 is TGTGCCAGCAGTCTAGCGGGAGGGCCAGATACGCAGTATTTT. It translates to CASSLAGGPDTQYF.

This sequence joins TRBV18 and TRBJ2-3; 12 bases fit TRBD2. The CDR3 is made up of 17 amino acids. The V segment lost 4 bases and the J segment 1 base; nucleotides outside the gene matches: 6. The germline gives CDR1 KGHSH, CDR2 LQKENI. This CDR3 reads CASSQSASGGGTDTQYF. The CDR3, as DNA: TGTGCCAGCTCACAATCCGCTAGCGGGGGGGGCACAGATACGCAGTATTTT.

The J gene is TRBJ1-5, the V gene TRBV18; D is undetermined. Germline assignment: CDR1 KGHSH and CDR2 LQKENI. This CDR3 has 13 residues. Trimming took 5 bases from V and 7 from J, leaving 12 bases between them. CDR3 DNA sequence: TGTGCCAGCTCAGGATCGGCGGACCAGCCCCAGCATTTT. Amino acids: CASSGSADQPQHF.

In its sample, this clone was seen a few times. The same CDR3 arises from other DNA sequences in this sample as well. CDR3: CASSSDGNTEAFF. CDR3 nucleotides: TGTGCCAGCAGCTCGGACGGGAACACTGAAGCTTTCTTT. This chain joins TRBV7-9 and TRBJ1-1; D is uncertain. The CDR3 loop spans 13 amino acids. Germline-derived CDR1 and CDR2 are SEHNR and FQNEAQ (reference sequence). Deletions cut 4 bases from V and 1 base from J, with 7 bases between.

The chain employs TRBV18 and TRBJ1-6; 11 nucleotides align to TRBD1. The V gene's germline CDR1 is KGHSH and CDR2 LQKENI. V shed 3 bases, J shed 10 bases, and the junction held 8 bases outside the gene matches. The CDR3 contains 16 residues. CDR3 sequence: CASSPLPGQGVSPLHF. The CDR3 DNA follows: TGTGCCAGCTCACCTCTGCCGGGACAGGGGGTCTCACCCCTCCACTTT. The variable domain in full, completed from reference TRBV18 and TRBJ1-6, reads NAGVMQNPRHLVRRRGQEARLRCSPMKGHSHVYWYRQLPEEGLKFMVYLQKENIIDESGMPKERFSAEFPKEGPSILRIQQVVRGDSAAYFCASSPLPGQGVSPLHFGNGTRLTVT.

The DNA of the CDR3 is TGTGCCAGCAGGGGAGGAGGGGCAGGGGAGACCTACGAGCAGTACTTC. Encoded protein: CASRGGGAGETYEQYF. The genes are TRBV28 and TRBJ2-7; D might be TRBD1 or TRBD2, each matching 6 bases. The CDR3 is 16 amino acids. Trimming pared 6 bases from V and 2 bases from J, leaving 20 bases between. CDR1 is MDHEN and CDR2 is SYDVKM in the germline V gene.

This clone was counted only a few times. The chain recombines TRBV9 with TRBJ2-2; 11 positions agree with TRBD2. V shed 3 bases and J 7 bases; nucleotides not matched to a gene: 8. Germline V lookup: CDR1 SGDLS, CDR2 YYNGEE. The CDR3 is 16 amino acids. In DNA form, the CDR3 reads TGTGCCAGCAGCGACATGACTAGCGGGAAGGTCGGGGAGCTGTTTTTT. Amino acids: CASSDMTSGKVGELFF.

V gene TRBV5-6 combines with J gene TRBJ2-4, with TRBD2 identical over 10 bases. The germline V gene encodes CDR1 SGHDT and CDR2 YYEEEE. The CDR3 has 16 amino acids. V trimming: 3 bases; J trimming: 8 bases; junction bases outside the gene matches: 11. In nucleotides, the CDR3 is TGTGCCAGCAGCTCCCCAGCGGGAGGGCTTGGGGACATTCAGTACTTC. This sequence encodes CASSSPAGGLGDIQYF. The whole variable domain, remainder taken from reference TRBV5-6 and TRBJ2-4, is DAGVTQSPTHLIKTRGQQVTLRCSPKSGHDTVSWYQQALGQGPQFIFQYYEEEERQRGNFPDRFSGHQFPNYSSELNVNALLLGDSALYLCASSSPAGGLGDIQYFGAGTRLSVL.

Note on this clone: This same CDR3 is encoded by further DNA sequences in the sample. The chain is built from TRBV30 and TRBJ2-2; D uncertain. The germline CDR1 and CDR2 sequences are GTSNPN and SVGIG (reference sequence). Deletions cut 0 bases from V and 6 bases from J, with 5 bases between. The CDR3 covers 12 residues. As DNA, the CDR3 is TGTGCCTGGAGTGTACGAGCCGGGGAGCTGTTTTTT. Its translation is CAWSVRAGELFF.

The V call is TRBV5-1, the J call TRBJ1-1, with D unclear. The CDR3 covers 12 residues. Trimming took 4 bases from V and 10 from J, leaving 14 bases between them. From germline, CDR1 is SGHRS and CDR2 YFSETQ. CDR3 region: CASSEPAGGAFF. The CDR3 region has the DNA TGCGCCAGCAGCGAACCGGCAGGTGGAGCTTTCTTT.

This rearrangement joins TRBV7-6 to TRBJ1-1; perhaps TRBD1 as D (6 bases). The CDR3 runs to 20 residues. V was clipped by 0 bases and J by 0 bases, with 23 bases between them. Germline CDR1 and CDR2: SGHVS and FNYEAQ. In DNA form, the CDR3 reads TGTGCCAGCAGCTTAGCCCTCCGGACAGCCAATACCTGGATGAACACTGAAGCTTTCTTT. It encodes CASSLALRTANTWMNTEAFF.

The gene calls are TRBV6-1 and TRBJ1-4; the D is unclear. V lost 4 bases to trimming and J lost 7 bases, with 19 bases between them. The CDR3 loop spans 16 amino acids. Germline CDR1 and CDR2: MNHNS and SASEGT. The CDR3 bases are TGTGCCAGCAGTGTGTTTGGAGGGAATGGTGGTGAAAAACTGTTTTTT. Protein product: CASSVFGGNGGEKLFF.